These T cell receptor beta chains were read from a single sample in a study of shared clonotypes between healthy human individuals. TCRdb's table, derived via immunoSEQ multiplex PCR, lists solely in-frame clones and lacks some. Among about 2 million clones listed, approximately 95% were seen once. Source material: naive CD4+ T cells sorted from blood. All receptors derive from a man younger than 35 in good health. Each CDR3 is given without its conserved first and last residue. Fields, in order: CDR3 protein, J gene, V gene.

CDR3 protein: ASSLVNTDTQY
J gene: TRBJ2-3
V gene: TRBV5-4

CDR3 protein: ASGRGPYEKLF
J gene: TRBJ1-4
V gene: TRBV19

CDR3 protein: ASSPGLAGVLEETQY
J gene: TRBJ2-5
V gene: TRBV6-9

CDR3 protein: ASSLDRGYGYT
J gene: TRBJ1-2
V gene: TRBV9

CDR3 protein: ASSPDRAGTGELF
J gene: TRBJ2-2
V gene: TRBV5-1

CDR3 protein: ASSGDRGYT
J gene: TRBJ1-2
V gene: TRBV5-1

CDR3 protein: ASSKEGYEQY
J gene: TRBJ2-7
V gene: TRBV18

CDR3 protein: ASSRRGVLNEQF
J gene: TRBJ2-1
V gene: TRBV7-2

CDR3 protein: ASSLASLPRGDTQY
J gene: TRBJ2-3
V gene: TRBV7-2

CDR3 protein: ASSPPLASGRAFNEQF
J gene: TRBJ2-1
V gene: TRBV27

CDR3 protein: ASSRARGRAYNEQF
J gene: TRBJ2-1
V gene: TRBV5-6

CDR3 protein: ASSQVEAGSSYSEQF
J gene: TRBJ2-1
V gene: TRBV4-2

CDR3 protein: ASRLAGGDTQY
J gene: TRBJ2-3
V gene: TRBV19

CDR3 protein: ASNQEYQPQH
J gene: TRBJ1-5
V gene: TRBV28

CDR3 protein: ASSRITGVNTEAF
J gene: TRBJ1-1
V gene: TRBV5-6

CDR3 protein: ASSISGVASRADTQY
J gene: TRBJ2-3
V gene: TRBV5-1

CDR3 protein: ASSRGQQETQY
J gene: TRBJ2-5
V gene: TRBV7-9

CDR3 protein: ASSYSNGGTYNEQF
J gene: TRBJ2-1
V gene: TRBV6-5

CDR3 protein: ASSPQAKETQY
J gene: TRBJ2-5
V gene: TRBV19

CDR3 protein: ASSRLDFSGGADTQY
J gene: TRBJ2-3
V gene: TRBV9

CDR3 protein: ASSTRTGGNEQY
J gene: TRBJ2-7
V gene: TRBV7-9

CDR3 protein: ASSLDALYNEQF
J gene: TRBJ2-1
V gene: TRBV5-1

CDR3 protein: ASSVWGGGGSDTQY
J gene: TRBJ2-3
V gene: TRBV9

CDR3 protein: ASSVDPGTGYGYT
J gene: TRBJ1-2
V gene: TRBV9

CDR3 protein: AWSVRVSANYGYT
J gene: TRBJ1-2
V gene: TRBV30

CDR3 protein: ASGFTDTQY
J gene: TRBJ2-3
V gene: TRBV21-1

CDR3 protein: ASSYAAPYSGNTIY
J gene: TRBJ1-3
V gene: TRBV6-5

CDR3 protein: ASSPTGKGAYEQY
J gene: TRBJ2-7
V gene: TRBV7-9

CDR3 protein: ATVGLAGYNEQF
J gene: TRBJ2-1
V gene: TRBV10-3

CDR3 protein: ASRLAQVDRGNQPQH
J gene: TRBJ1-5
V gene: TRBV12-2

CDR3 protein: ASSLNPTSGGGSTDTQY
J gene: TRBJ2-3
V gene: TRBV7-3

CDR3 protein: ASSPGGLAGVTLQF
J gene: TRBJ2-1
V gene: TRBV5-5

CDR3 protein: ASSDRRRLIGEQF
J gene: TRBJ2-1
V gene: TRBV2

CDR3 protein: SVTGTANTEAF
J gene: TRBJ1-1
V gene: TRBV29-1

CDR3 protein: ATSRDRGPYNEQF
J gene: TRBJ2-1
V gene: TRBV15

CDR3 protein: ASSFRRGALSGANVLT
J gene: TRBJ2-6
V gene: TRBV19

CDR3 protein: ALNVADAYEQY
J gene: TRBJ2-7
V gene: TRBV19

CDR3 protein: ASSLPWRGTGANVLT
J gene: TRBJ2-6
V gene: TRBV28

CDR3 protein: ASSVLGQGRETQY
J gene: TRBJ2-5
V gene: TRBV9

CDR3 protein: AISEGTGALF
J gene: TRBJ1-4
V gene: TRBV10-3